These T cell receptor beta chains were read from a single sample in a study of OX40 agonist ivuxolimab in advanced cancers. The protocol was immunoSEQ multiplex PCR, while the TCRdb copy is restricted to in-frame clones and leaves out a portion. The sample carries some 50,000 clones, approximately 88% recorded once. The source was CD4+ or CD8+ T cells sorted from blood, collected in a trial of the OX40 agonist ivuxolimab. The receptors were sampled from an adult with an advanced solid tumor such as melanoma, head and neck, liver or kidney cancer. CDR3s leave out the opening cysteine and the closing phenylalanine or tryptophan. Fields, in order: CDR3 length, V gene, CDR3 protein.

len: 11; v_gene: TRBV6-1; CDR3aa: ASSEIGNTEAF
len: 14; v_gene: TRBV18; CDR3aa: ASSPPSGTGRETQY
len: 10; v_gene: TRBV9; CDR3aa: ASSVDGGGYT
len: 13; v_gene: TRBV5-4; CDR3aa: ASSLQDRGLETQY
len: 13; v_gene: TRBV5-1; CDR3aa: ASRAGTGGRDEQF
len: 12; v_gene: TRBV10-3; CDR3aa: ATRGTVRGETQY
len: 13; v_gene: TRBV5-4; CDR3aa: ASSLGRSASYEQY
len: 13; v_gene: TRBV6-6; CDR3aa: ASSYRTATYNEQF
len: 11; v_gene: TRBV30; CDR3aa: AWLMVGGSRYT
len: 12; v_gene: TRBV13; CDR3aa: ASSQGNGDYGYT
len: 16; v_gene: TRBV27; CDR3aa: ASSSKRPGEWSTDTQY
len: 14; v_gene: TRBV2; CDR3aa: ASSPLAGGPPDTQY
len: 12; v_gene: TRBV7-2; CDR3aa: ASSLGTGGNTIY
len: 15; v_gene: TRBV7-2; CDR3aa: ASSLGWLAGPTDTQY